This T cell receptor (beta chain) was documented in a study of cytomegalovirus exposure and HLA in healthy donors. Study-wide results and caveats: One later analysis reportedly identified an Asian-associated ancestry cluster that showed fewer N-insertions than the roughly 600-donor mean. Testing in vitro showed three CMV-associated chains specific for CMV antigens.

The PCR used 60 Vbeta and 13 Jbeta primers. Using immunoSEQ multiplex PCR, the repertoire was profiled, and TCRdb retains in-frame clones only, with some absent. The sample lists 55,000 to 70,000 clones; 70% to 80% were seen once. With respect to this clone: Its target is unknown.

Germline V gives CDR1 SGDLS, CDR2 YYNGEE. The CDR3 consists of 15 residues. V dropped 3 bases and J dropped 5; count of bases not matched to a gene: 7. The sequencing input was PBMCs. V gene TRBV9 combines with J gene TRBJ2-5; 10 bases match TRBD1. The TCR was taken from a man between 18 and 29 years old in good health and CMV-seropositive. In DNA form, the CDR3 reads TGTGCCAGCAGCGCCAGACAGGGGGCGAGGGAGACCCAGTACTTC. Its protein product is CASSARQGARETQYF.